This entry lists 24 T cell receptor beta chains sequenced from one sample in a study of T cell responses to AZD1222 COVID-19 vaccine. Some clones are missing from TCRdb's copy, which holds only in-frame ones; the method was immunoSEQ multiplex PCR. The sample carries about 62,000 clones, 65% to 80% recorded once. Source: peripheral blood, taken on day 0 of AZD1222 vaccination. These TCRs come from an adult in good health.

The chain is built from TRBV11-2 and TRBJ2-2; D is unclear. The CDR3 length is 16 residues. CDR1 and CDR2 from the germline V gene are SGHAT and FQNNGV. Trimming took 0 bases from V and 5 from J, leaving 13 bases between them. As DNA, the CDR3 is TGTGCCAGCAGCTTAGAGGTGCCGGCGCGGACCGGGGAGCTGTTTTTT. Encoded protein: CASSLEVPARTGELFF.

V usage is TRBV13 and J usage is TRBJ1-5, with D perhaps matching TRBD1 (6 bases). CDR1 is PRHDT and CDR2 is FYEKMQ in the germline V gene (reference sequence). V was clipped by 6 bases and J by 4 bases, with 7 bases between them. The CDR3 extends over 12 amino acids. CDR3 nucleotide sequence: TGTGCCAGCAGACAGGGAAATCAGCCCCAGCATTTT. Its protein product is CASRQGNQPQHF.

V gene TRBV5-1 combines with J gene TRBJ1-4; unclear D gene. The CDR3 covers 16 residues. The germline V gene encodes CDR1 SGHRS and CDR2 YFSETQ. With 1 base removed from V and 0 bases from J, the gap between germline ends came to 10 bases. The CDR3 sequence: CASSLRWEATNEKLFF. The CDR3 nucleotides read TGCGCCAGCAGCTTGAGATGGGAAGCAACTAATGAAAAACTGTTTTTT.

This clone was counted a single time. The chain joins TRBV3-1 (or the pseudogene TRBV3-2) to TRBJ2-1; TRBD2 matches at 10 bases. From germline, CDR1 is LGHDT and CDR2 YNNKEL (reference sequence). J lost 8 bases, V lost 2 bases, and 6 bases had no gene match. CDR3 size: 15 residues. CDR3 bases: TGTGCCAGCAGCCAAAGCGGGGGGGCTTTCTATGAGCAGTTCTTC. It codes for CASSQSGGAFYEQFF.

The chain recombines TRBV7-6 with TRBJ2-7; tentatively, D is TRBD2 (5 bases). Germline assignment: CDR1 SGHVS and CDR2 FNYEAQ. The CDR3 extends over 15 amino acids. V dropped 6 bases and J dropped 0 bases, with 15 bases sitting between them. The CDR3: CASSQRDYHSYEQYF. The DNA of the CDR3 is TGTGCCAGCAGTCAGAGAGACTACCACTCCTACGAGCAGTACTTC.

V usage is TRBV5-1 and J usage is TRBJ2-7, with 9 bases identical to TRBD1. CDR1 is SGHRS, CDR2 YFSETQ, per germline. This CDR3 is 15 amino acids long. V lost 0 bases and J lost 3; bases outside the gene matches: 4. CDR3 protein: CASSLGTGESYEQYF. The CDR3 bases are TGCGCCAGCAGCTTGGGGACAGGGGAGAGCTACGAGCAGTACTTC.

The chain combines TRBV5-4 with TRBJ1-1, with TRBD1 matching 8 bases. Germline CDR1 and CDR2: SGHNT and YYREEE (reference sequence). The CDR3 extends over 17 amino acids. J lost 5 bases, V lost 3 bases, and 15 bases had no gene match. In nucleotides, the CDR3 is TGTGCCAGCAGCTCTCCTTGGGCCAGGGGGCGCGGGACTGAAGCTTTCTTT. It is translated as CASSSPWARGRGTEAFF. Complete variable domain (other parts from reference TRBV5-4 and TRBJ1-1): ETGVTQSPTHLIKTRGQQVTLRCSSQSGHNTVSWYQQALGQGPQFIFQYYREEENGRGNFPPRFSGLQFPNYSSELNVNALELDDSALYLCASSSPWARGRGTEAFFGQGTRLTVV.

This rearrangement joins TRBV3-1 (or the pseudogene TRBV3-2) to TRBJ2-2; 10 bases agree with TRBD2. Germline CDR1 and CDR2: LGHDT and YNNKEL (reference sequence). V lost 1 base and J lost 7; bases outside the gene matches: 9. This CDR3 spans 17 amino acids. The CDR3 region is CASSQGRSGGAFGELFF. As DNA, the CDR3 is TGTGCCAGCAGCCAAGGGAGAAGCGGGGGGGCCTTCGGGGAGCTGTTTTTT.

This clone was seen more than once but under ten times. This chain uses TRBV6-2 or TRBV6-3 with TRBJ2-4, with a possible D match to TRBD2 (6 bases). This CDR3 contains 15 residues. The V gene lost 2 bases and the J gene lost 8 bases, with 16 bases spanning the gap. Germline V lookup: CDR1 MNHEY, CDR2 SVGEGT. The DNA of the CDR3 is TGTGCCAGCAGTTACGCGCCGGGAGCGACGGACATTCAGTACTTC. Protein sequence: CASSYAPGATDIQYF.

The chain employs TRBV7-2 and TRBJ1-6; weak D call: TRBD1 (5 bases). Germline V gene sequence: CDR1 SGHTA, CDR2 FQGNSA. Trimming shortened V by 4 bases and J by 3 bases, and 7 bases separated the two germline ends. The CDR3 covers 14 residues. This CDR3 reads CASSSGLYNSPLHF. CDR3 nucleotide sequence: TGTGCCAGCAGCTCGGGACTCTATAATTCACCCCTCCACTTT.

The chain couples TRBV10-3 to TRBJ2-1; a possible D gene is TRBD1 (5 bases). CDR1 is ENHRY and CDR2 is SYGVKD in the germline V gene. The CDR3 runs to 11 residues. Trimming pared 3 bases from V and 14 bases from J, leaving 11 bases between. Written as DNA, the CDR3 is TGTGCCATCAGTGATCGACAAGGGGAGTTCTTC. This codes for CAISDRQGEFF.

Only a few counts were recorded for this clone. CDR3 region: CAISESGTGEKLFF. The CDR3 coding sequence is TGTGCCATCAGTGAGTCCGGGACAGGCGAAAAACTGTTTTTT. The chain combines TRBV10-3 with TRBJ1-4; 8 nucleotides line up with TRBD1. Germline V gene data show CDR1 as ENHRY and CDR2 as SYGVKD. The ends lost 0 bases at V and 8 bases at J; junction bases unmatched: 2. The CDR3 is made up of 14 amino acids.

This sequence joins TRBV6-2 or TRBV6-3 and TRBJ1-5; no reliable D call. V lost 6 bases to trimming and J lost 4 bases, with 16 bases between them. The germline V gene has CDR1 MNHEY and CDR2 SVGEGT. The CDR3 sequence is 15 residues long. DNA for the CDR3: TGTGCCAGCAGCCACGTAGCGTGGGGAAATCAGCCCCAGCATTTT. It specifies CASSHVAWGNQPQHF.

The rearrangement uses TRBV19 and TRBJ2-4, with D perhaps matching TRBD2 (6 bases). Trimming pared 5 bases from V and 0 bases from J, leaving 11 bases between. Germline CDR1 and CDR2: LNHDA and SQIVND (reference sequence). CDR3 length: 15 amino acids. The CDR3 nucleotides read TGTGCCAGTAGTCAACGGGGACTAGCCAAAAACATTCAGTACTTC. This sequence encodes CASSQRGLAKNIQYF.

This clone has just one count. The chain combines TRBV5-4 with TRBJ1-1; possible D gene TRBD1, 5 bases. The CDR3 extends over 14 amino acids. With 3 bases removed from V and 2 bases from J, the gap between germline ends came to 11 bases. CDR1 and CDR2 (germline): SGHNT, YYREEE (reference sequence). Written as DNA, the CDR3 is TGTGCCAGCAGCTCGGCGGGGGAAAACACTGAAGCTTTCTTT. Translated: CASSSAGENTEAFF.

The rearrangement links TRBV11-2 to TRBJ2-7; 9 bases align to TRBD1. This CDR3 comprises 15 residues. Germline trimming cut 5 bases from V and 4 bases from J; bases unmatched to any gene: 9. CDR1 and CDR2 from the germline V gene are SGHAT and FQNNGV. The CDR3 reads CASSQEDRGNYEQYF. The DNA of the CDR3 is TGTGCCAGCAGCCAGGAGGACAGGGGCAATTACGAGCAGTACTTC.

This clone was seen only once. The sample carries other DNA sequences with the same CDR3. This chain joins TRBV18 and TRBJ1-5, with D possibly matching TRBD1 (5 bases). Trimming removed 2 bases at V and 0 bases at J, with 5 bases between. This CDR3 is built from 14 residues. Germline V gene sequence: CDR1 KGHSH, CDR2 LQKENI. CDR3 residues: CASSPGGSNQPQHF. The CDR3 DNA sequence: TGTGCCAGCTCACCAGGGGGTAGCAATCAGCCCCAGCATTTT.

The gene calls are TRBV9 and TRBJ1-3; D is unresolved. Germline V gene data show CDR1 as SGDLS and CDR2 as YYNGEE. V shed 8 bases and J shed 2 bases, with 14 bases lying between them. The CDR3 runs 14 residues. Here the CDR3 reads CASRPGSTGNTIYF. The CDR3 DNA sequence: TGTGCCAGTCGTCCGGGATCCACTGGAAACACCATATATTTT.

The CDR3 sequence: CASSQPGVKDTQYF. The CDR3 DNA is TGTGCCAGTAGTCAACCGGGGGTGAAAGATACGCAGTATTTT. The J gene is TRBJ2-3, the V gene TRBV19; D is perhaps TRBD2 (6 bases). This CDR3 is built from 14 residues. Germline V gene data show CDR1 as LNHDA and CDR2 as SQIVND (reference sequence). V lost 5 bases and J 5 bases, leaving 14 bases between the germline ends.

V gene TRBV7-6 combines with J gene TRBJ1-6, with a tentative D call TRBD1 (5 bases). The CDR3 extends over 14 amino acids. CDR1 and CDR2 (germline): SGHVS, FNYEAQ. V was clipped by 2 bases and J by 8 bases, with 10 bases between them. In DNA form, the CDR3 reads TGTGCCAGCAGCTTAAAGGCGGGGGATTCACCCCTCCACTTT. It is translated as CASSLKAGDSPLHF.

The CDR3 sequence is CASSQDGDTGGYGYTF. CDR3 nucleotide sequence: TGCGCCAGCAGCCAAGATGGGGACACGGGGGGCTATGGCTACACCTTC. The rearrangement uses TRBV4-3 and TRBJ1-2; tentatively, D is TRBD1 (6 bases). The CDR3 is made up of 16 amino acids. Germline V lookup: CDR1 LGHNA, CDR2 YSLEER. The V end lost 0 bases, the J end lost 4 bases, and 15 bases lay between the germline ends.

The chain is built from TRBV7-8 and TRBJ1-5; 7 nucleotides line up with TRBD1. J was trimmed by 1 base and V by 6 bases; bases with no gene match: 9. The CDR3 extends over 16 amino acids. Germline CDR1 reads SGHVS; CDR2 reads FQNEAQ. This CDR3 reads CASRSETGPSNQPQHF. The CDR3 DNA is TGTGCCAGCAGATCAGAGACAGGGCCCAGCAATCAGCCCCAGCATTTT.

The chain links TRBV6-5 to TRBJ1-2; 9 nucleotides align to TRBD1. The germline V gene has CDR1 MNHEY and CDR2 SVGAGI. CDR3 length: 13 residues. V shed 7 bases, J shed 4 bases, and the junction held 4 bases outside the gene matches. CDR3 in amino acids: CASTRTGAYGYTF. The DNA for the CDR3 is TGTGCCAGCACGAGGACAGGGGCCTATGGCTACACCTTC.

This chain connects TRBV4-1 to TRBJ1-5; D remains ambiguous. CDR3 length: 18 amino acids. Germline assignment: CDR1 MGHRA and CDR2 YSYEKL. The V end was cut by 4 bases, the J end by 11 bases, with 30 bases between. The CDR3 spells CASSLGEQANTFRETQHF. The CDR3 DNA is TGCGCCAGCAGCCTGGGTGAGCAGGCGAATACTTTCAGAGAAACCCAGCATTTT.